Presented here are 31 T cell receptor beta chains from one specimen sequenced in a study of early stage breast cancer tumors. Libraries were prepared by immunoSEQ multiplex PCR; TCRdb keeps only in-frame clonotypes and omits some of them. There are about 19,000 clones in the sample; about 83% occur only once, and roughly 1.8% lies in the top ten. The sample comprised blood. These receptors originate from a person aged 70 to 85 with breast cancer.

The chain couples TRBV28 to TRBJ1-2, with TRBD1 matching over 7 bases. After removal of 1 base from V and 2 bases from J, the junction contained 10 bases not matched to a gene. Per the germline V gene, CDR1 is MDHEN and CDR2 is SYDVKM. The CDR3 covers 17 residues. CDR3 nucleotide sequence: TGTGCCAGCAGTTTATTGGGCAGGGGGGTATTCAACTATGGCTACACCTTC. Residues: CASSLLGRGVFNYGYTF.

The CDR3 DNA is TGTGCCAGCAGCCAAGTGACAGGCGAGGTGTTTTTT. Translating it yields CASSQVTGEVFF. The chain combines TRBV4-2 with TRBJ1-4; D may be TRBD1 (6 bases). The V end was cut by 1 base, the J end by 15 bases, with 12 bases between. The CDR3 sequence is 12 residues long. Germline V lookup: CDR1 LGHNA, CDR2 YNFKEQ.

The rearrangement joins TRBV10-3 to TRBJ2-1; 12 bases align to TRBD2. The CDR3 has 19 residues. Germline CDR1 ENHRY, CDR2 SYGVKD. Trimming took 6 bases from V and 0 from J; bases not matched to a gene: 12. The CDR3 here is CAIRGSGLAGQSSYNEQFF. The CDR3 DNA is TGTGCCATCAGGGGGTCGGGACTAGCGGGCCAGAGCTCCTACAATGAGCAGTTCTTC.

This sequence joins TRBV5-1 and TRBJ2-3, with D unresolved. There are 13 residues in the CDR3. V was trimmed by 5 bases and J by 0 bases, leaving 7 bases between them. Germline CDR1 is SGHRS and CDR2 is YFSETQ. The CDR3 reads CASREPSTDTQYF. The CDR3 DNA follows: TGCGCCAGCAGGGAGCCTAGCACAGATACGCAGTATTTT.

This rearrangement joins TRBV20-1 to TRBJ1-4, with TRBD1 matching over 7 bases. The CDR3 covers 11 residues. The junction had 6 bases not matched to a gene; V was cut back by 5 bases and J by 12 bases. CDR1 and CDR2 (germline): DFQATT, SNEGSKA (reference sequence). The CDR3 bases are TGCAGTGCTCGGGGACAGACGGAACTGTTTTTT. Translated, it gives CSARGQTELFF.

The chain employs TRBV19 and TRBJ1-1; 11 bases align to TRBD1. CDR3 length equals 16 residues. Losses at the gene ends were 6 bases for V and 4 bases for J; bases not matched to a gene: 10. The germline V gene has CDR1 LNHDA and CDR2 SQIVND (reference sequence). CDR3 in amino acids: CASSRGQGVGSTEAFF. CDR3 sequence (DNA): TGTGCCAGTAGCAGGGGACAGGGGGTCGGGAGCACTGAAGCTTTCTTT.

The chain carries TRBV30 and TRBJ1-1; D remains unclear. The CDR3 length is 12 residues. Germline CDR1 GTSNPN, CDR2 SVGIG (reference sequence). Trimming removed 3 bases at V and 5 bases at J, with 10 bases between. In DNA, the CDR3 is TGTGCCTGGAGCCGGTTGATTACTGAAGCTTTCTTT. Protein product: CAWSRLITEAFF.

The gene calls are TRBV10-2 and TRBJ2-7; TRBD1 agrees at 9 bases. The CDR3 contains 13 residues. V lost 5 bases to trimming and J lost 4 bases; unmatched junction nucleotides: 3. In germline, CDR1 is WSHSY, CDR2 SAAADI. DNA of the CDR3: TGCGCCAGCAGTTTGACAGGGGGGTACGAGCAGTACTTC. Its translation: CASSLTGGYEQYF.

The chain recombines TRBV30 with TRBJ2-6; a weak D match, TRBD1 (5 bases). The V and J ends lost 5 bases and 2 bases respectively, with 7 bases between them. The CDR3 runs 13 residues. Germline V CDR1 and CDR2: GTSNPN, SVGIG (reference sequence). CDR3 in amino acids: CAWGHTGANVLTF. In nucleotides, the CDR3 is TGTGCCTGGGGACATACTGGGGCCAACGTCCTGACTTTC. Together with reference TRBV30 and TRBJ2-6, the CDR3 gives the full variable domain: SQTIHQWPATLVQPVGSPLSLECTVEGTSNPNLYWYRQAAGRGLQLLFYSVGIGQISSEVPQNLSASRPQDRQFILSSKKLLLSDSGFYLCAWGHTGANVLTFGAGSRLTVL.

This clone appeared once. This sequence joins TRBV5-1 and TRBJ2-3, with TRBD1 as a possible D gene (5 bases). The V and J ends lost 4 bases and 0 bases respectively, with 15 bases between them. The CDR3 totals 16 residues. Per the germline V gene, CDR1 is SGHRS and CDR2 is YFSETQ. For the CDR3, the DNA is TGCGCCAGCAGCCCAGCAGCAGGGTCTAGCACAGATACGCAGTATTTT. Protein sequence: CASSPAAGSSTDTQYF.

The chain is built from TRBV11-2 and TRBJ1-1, with D maybe TRBD1 (6 bases). Germline V gene lookup returns CDR1 SGHAT and CDR2 FQNNGV. The CDR3 has 16 residues. V was clipped by 0 bases and J by 1 base, with 12 bases between them. The CDR3 spells CASSLEWGRSNTEAFF. CDR3 in DNA: TGTGCCAGCAGCTTAGAGTGGGGGCGTTCGAACACTGAAGCTTTCTTT. Combining the CDR3 with reference TRBV11-2 and TRBJ1-1 gives the whole variable domain EAGVAQSPRYKIIEKRQSVAFWCNPISGHATLYWYQQILGQGPKLLIQFQNNGVVDDSQLPKDRFSAERLKGVDSTLKIQPAKLEDSAVYLCASSLEWGRSNTEAFFGQGTRLTVV.

The chain joins TRBV5-1 to TRBJ1-2; 7 positions agree with TRBD1. With V trimmed by 3 bases and J by 1 base, 9 bases remained unmatched. The CDR3 has 16 amino acids. The germline V gene encodes CDR1 SGHRS and CDR2 YFSETQ. CDR3: CASSYQQGINNYGYTF. The CDR3 DNA follows: TGCGCCAGCAGCTATCAACAGGGGATTAATAACTATGGCTACACCTTC.

This rearrangement joins TRBV20-1 to TRBJ2-3, with D hard to call. V was trimmed by 6 bases and J by 4 bases, leaving 8 bases between them. Germline CDR1 reads DFQATT; CDR2 reads SNEGSKA (reference sequence). CDR3 length: 11 amino acids. DNA for the CDR3: TGCAGTGCCCCGAGCGCAGATACGCAGTATTTT. Protein product: CSAPSADTQYF.

The chain uses TRBV25-1 and TRBJ2-3; TRBD2 might be the D (7 bases). Between the trimmed V and J ends, which lost 4 bases and 1 base, there was a span of 15 bases. This CDR3 is 16 amino acids long. The germline gives CDR1 MGHDK, CDR2 SYGVNS. The DNA for the CDR3 is TGTGCCAGCAGTGCGTGGGGGGGGCGGGGCACAGATACGCAGTATTTT. Amino acids: CASSAWGGRGTDTQYF.

The gene calls are TRBV18 and TRBJ2-3; 12 nucleotides align to TRBD2. Unmatched junction bases numbered 6, after V lost 6 bases and J lost 2 bases. The CDR3 runs 16 residues. The germline gives CDR1 KGHSH, CDR2 LQKENI. DNA of the CDR3: TGTGCCAGCTCGCGCGCTAGCGGGGGGGCCACAGATACGCAGTATTTT. Encoded protein: CASSRASGGATDTQYF.

V gene TRBV2 combines with J gene TRBJ2-7; TRBD1 agrees at 9 bases. V dropped 5 bases and J dropped 2; count of bases not matched to a gene: 4. Germline CDR1 is SNHLY and CDR2 is FYNNEI. The CDR3 is 14 amino acids. CDR3 protein: CASSRDRETYEQYF. The CDR3 region has the DNA TGTGCCAGCAGTCGGGACAGGGAGACCTACGAGCAGTACTTC.

V and J are TRBV7-2 and TRBJ2-5; D not resolved. From germline, CDR1 is SGHTA and CDR2 FQGNSA. The CDR3 sequence is 11 residues long. V was shortened by 4 bases and J by 2 bases, with 2 bases between the two germline ends. This CDR3 reads CASSSQETQYF. The CDR3 DNA is TGTGCCAGCAGCTCGCAAGAGACCCAGTACTTC.

The rearrangement joins TRBV13 to TRBJ1-1, with D perhaps matching TRBD1 (5 bases). V was pared by 2 bases and J by 2 bases, with 12 bases between. Germline CDR1 and CDR2: PRHDT and FYEKMQ (reference sequence). This CDR3 spans 15 amino acids. The CDR3 sequence is CASSLSPGGNTEAFF. The CDR3 DNA reads TGTGCCAGCAGCTTATCGCCGGGGGGAAACACTGAAGCTTTCTTT.

In its sample, this clone was seen a few times. CDR3 DNA: TGTGCCAGTAGTATAGGTCCAAATCAGCCCCAGCATTTT. It translates to CASSIGPNQPQHF. The rearrangement links TRBV19 to TRBJ1-5; D gene unclear. Germline CDR1 and CDR2: LNHDA and SQIVND (reference sequence). The CDR3 runs to 13 residues. The V end was cut by 1 base, the J end by 4 bases, with 5 bases between.

V and J are TRBV4-1 and TRBJ2-1; D is unresolved. Trimming pared 1 base from V and 5 bases from J, leaving 6 bases between. CDR1 and CDR2 (germline): MGHRA, YSYEKL. The CDR3 runs to 13 residues. This chain's CDR3 is CASSQVADNEQFF. The CDR3 DNA reads TGCGCCAGCAGCCAAGTTGCAGACAATGAGCAGTTCTTC.

This chain joins TRBV27 and TRBJ1-3; D uncertain. Germline values: CDR1 MNHEY, CDR2 SMNVEV (reference sequence). CDR3 length equals 17 residues. V was trimmed by 8 bases and J by 0 bases, leaving 20 bases between them. DNA of the CDR3: TGTGCCAGCGGAAGGCCGGAGATCGGTTACTCTGGAAACACCATATATTTT. This encodes CASGRPEIGYSGNTIYF.

This clone was observed a single time. The chain employs TRBV6-5 and TRBJ1-2, with 9 bases that match TRBD1. Germline V gene sequence: CDR1 MNHEY, CDR2 SVGAGI. The CDR3 contains 15 residues. V was pared by 6 bases and J by 7 bases, with 12 bases of the junction left unmatched. The CDR3 protein is CASRVPGQGGIGYTF. CDR3 bases: TGTGCCAGCAGAGTTCCGGGACAGGGAGGAATTGGCTACACCTTC.

The chain links TRBV6-1 to TRBJ2-1; 12 positions match TRBD2. The junction had 5 bases not matched to a gene; V was cut back by 4 bases and J by 4 bases. Germline CDR1 and CDR2: MNHNS and SASEGT. The CDR3 is 16 residues long. CDR3 DNA sequence: TGTGCCAGCAGTGCTCTAGCGGGGGGGCCTTACAATGAGCAGTTCTTC. Its protein product is CASSALAGGPYNEQFF.

This sequence joins TRBV19 and TRBJ2-7; D not resolved. The length of the CDR3 is 13 residues. From germline, CDR1 is LNHDA and CDR2 SQIVND (reference sequence). Trimming shortened V by 1 base and J by 6 bases, and 10 bases separated the two germline ends. CDR3 in amino acids: CASSIASKPEQYF. The CDR3 coding sequence is TGTGCCAGTAGTATAGCGTCGAAGCCCGAGCAGTACTTC.

The chain joins TRBV29-1 to TRBJ1-2; a weak D match, TRBD1 (6 bases). V lost 2 bases, J lost 7 bases, and 17 bases lay in between. The CDR3 loop spans 14 amino acids. CDR1 SQVTM and CDR2 ANQGSEA come from the germline V gene. CDR3 region: CSVENGAGERGYTF. Here the CDR3 DNA reads TGCAGCGTTGAAAATGGGGCAGGGGAACGTGGCTACACCTTC.

The chain joins TRBV12-2 to TRBJ2-5; the D call of TRBD2 is as the table states it, not checked on the DNA. TRBV12-2 is labeled a pseudogene. This CDR3 contains 17 residues. DNA for the CDR3: TGTGCAAGTCGCTTAGGGGGTAGCGGGGGGGCCAAAGAGACCCAGTACTTC. It is translated as CASRLGGSGGAKETQYF.

The genes are TRBV27 and TRBJ2-1; D possibly corresponds to TRBD2 (7 bases). CDR1 MNHEY and CDR2 SMNVEV come from the germline V gene (reference sequence). The CDR3 loop spans 16 amino acids. V lost 5 bases, J lost 0 bases, and 14 bases lay in between. CDR3: CASSGGDIHSYNEQFF. DNA of the CDR3: TGTGCCAGCAGTGGGGGGGACATTCACTCCTACAATGAGCAGTTCTTC.

The chain recombines TRBV9 with TRBJ1-1; 7 nucleotides match TRBD1. J lost 6 bases, V lost 0 bases, and 5 bases had no gene match. The CDR3 is 14 amino acids. Germline values: CDR1 SGDLS, CDR2 YYNGEE. Here the CDR3 DNA reads TGTGCCAGCAGCGTAGGAGGGGGCGACGCTGAAGCTTTCTTT. Translated: CASSVGGGDAEAFF.

This chain connects TRBV5-1 to TRBJ1-3; possibly TRBD1 for D (6 bases). CDR1 SGHRS and CDR2 YFSETQ come from the germline V gene. The CDR3 has 15 amino acids. Trimming removed 3 bases at V and 0 bases at J, with 10 bases between. CDR3: CASSSQGHSGNTIYF. The CDR3 DNA reads TGCGCCAGCAGCTCGCAGGGACACTCTGGAAACACCATATATTTT.

The chain uses TRBV6-5 and TRBJ2-3; 9 nucleotides line up with TRBD1. V shed 6 bases, J shed 5 bases, and the junction held 9 bases outside the gene matches. Germline assignment: CDR1 MNHEY and CDR2 SVGAGI. This CDR3 is built from 15 residues. The CDR3 DNA sequence: TGTGCCAGCAGCTCGGGACAGGGTATCATAGATACGCAGTATTTT. It encodes CASSSGQGIIDTQYF.

This clone has more than one count but fewer than ten. In nucleotides, the CDR3 is TGTGCTAGTGGTGAGGACACGATCGGTAACTATGGCTACACCTTC. Translating it yields CASGEDTIGNYGYTF. The genes are TRBV12-5 and TRBJ1-2; D may be TRBD1 (5 bases). From germline, CDR1 is LGHNT and CDR2 FRNRAP. V was cut by 5 bases and J by 1 base, with 14 bases left in between. There are 15 residues in the CDR3.